Listed here are 15 T cell receptor beta chains from one sample, sequenced in a study of human versus mouse CDR3 diversity and MHC coevolution. Sequenced by immunoSEQ multiplex PCR; TCRdb stores in-frame clones only, minus some. The sample lists about 73,000 clones; roughly 92% were seen once. The sequenced material came from naive CD4+ T cells from blood. As to subset: CD45RO-negative CD62L-positive naive CD4 T cells. The receptors derive from a person between 30 and 69 years old in good health.

The chain uses TRBV6-5 and TRBJ1-3; no reliable D call. Germline CDR1 is MNHEY and CDR2 is SVGAGI. The CDR3 length is 14 residues. V was trimmed by 6 bases and J by 2 bases, leaving 11 bases between them. The CDR3 sequence: CASRTGVTGNTIYF. The CDR3 DNA follows: TGTGCCAGCAGGACCGGGGTGACTGGAAACACCATATATTTT.

The chain carries TRBV19 and TRBJ1-6, with TRBD1 matching over 12 bases. This CDR3 has 16 amino acids. V dropped 9 bases and J dropped 7; count of bases not matched to a gene: 10. Germline V gene sequence: CDR1 LNHDA, CDR2 SQIVND (reference sequence). CDR3 residues: CASRGQGASGNSPLHF. CDR3 DNA sequence: TGTGCCAGCAGGGGACAGGGGGCATCAGGGAATTCACCCCTCCACTTT.

The rearrangement links TRBV30 to TRBJ1-2; D is perhaps TRBD1 (5 bases). This CDR3 is built from 12 residues. The V end lost 5 bases, the J end lost 1 base, and 8 bases lay between the germline ends. Germline CDR1 reads GTSNPN; CDR2 reads SVGIG (reference sequence). This chain's CDR3 is CAWDRHNYGYTF. CDR3 in DNA: TGTGCCTGGGACAGACATAACTATGGCTACACCTTC.

This clone has just one count. The chain recombines TRBV6-5 with TRBJ1-5; D might be TRBD1 (5 bases). The CDR3 is made up of 15 amino acids. Per germline, CDR1 MNHEY and CDR2 SVGAGI. The V end was cut by 6 bases, the J end by 2 bases, with 14 bases between. CDR3 region: CASRGTYGGNQPQHF. The CDR3 DNA is TGTGCCAGCAGGGGGACTTACGGCGGCAATCAGCCCCAGCATTTT.

This sequence joins TRBV27 and TRBJ2-5; tentatively, D is TRBD2 (6 bases). The CDR3 spans 15 residues. Germline CDR1 reads MNHEY; CDR2 reads SMNVEV (reference sequence). With 3 bases removed from V and 4 bases from J, the gap between germline ends came to 15 bases. In nucleotides, the CDR3 is TGTGCCAGCAGTTTTGGAGGGCGCGGAATAGAGACCCAGTACTTC. It encodes CASSFGGRGIETQYF.

The chain has TRBV6-6 and TRBJ1-2; 9 nucleotides align to TRBD1. The ends lost 6 bases at V and 8 bases at J; junction bases unmatched: 7. The CDR3 length is 13 residues. In germline, CDR1 is MNHNY, CDR2 SVGAGI (reference sequence). CDR3 sequence: CASRGQGNWGYTF. In DNA, the CDR3 is TGTGCCAGCAGGGGACAGGGTAATTGGGGCTACACCTTC.

V gene TRBV5-4 combines with J gene TRBJ1-2; D not certain. V was cut by 4 bases and J by 9 bases, with 16 bases left in between. Looked up from germline, CDR1 is SGHNT and CDR2 is YYREEE (reference sequence). The CDR3 loop spans 13 amino acids. CDR3 sequence: CASSLPGSVSYTF. The CDR3 region has the DNA TGTGCCAGCAGCCTTCCGGGGTCGGTCAGCTACACCTTC.

The gene calls are TRBV6-1 and TRBJ1-5, with a tentative D call TRBD1 (5 bases). The germline V gene has CDR1 MNHNS and CDR2 SASEGT. With 11 bases removed from V and 4 bases from J, the gap between germline ends came to 15 bases. The CDR3 has 13 amino acids. The CDR3 region is CAGGTAWNQPQHF. The CDR3 nucleotides are TGTGCCGGGGGGACCGCGTGGAATCAGCCCCAGCATTTT.

The genes are TRBV11-2 and TRBJ2-5, with D possibly TRBD1 on 6 matching bases. Germline V lookup: CDR1 SGHAT, CDR2 FQNNGV. The CDR3 consists of 13 residues. Trimming pared 3 bases from V and 5 bases from J, leaving 10 bases between. Written as DNA, the CDR3 is TGTGCCAGCAGCTTCCTAGGGGGTGAGACCCAGTACTTC. Its translation is CASSFLGGETQYF.

The V and J genes are TRBV27 and TRBJ2-3, with TRBD1 matching over 7 bases. Germline values: CDR1 MNHEY, CDR2 SMNVEV (reference sequence). The CDR3 spans 13 residues. The J segment lost 2 bases and the V segment lost 9 bases, leaving 5 bases of the junction unmatched. CDR3 sequence (DNA): TGTGCCAGTAAAGACAGGGACACAGATACGCAGTATTTT. Protein product: CASKDRDTDTQYF.

This clone was found a few times. The chain couples TRBV5-1 to TRBJ1-2; no clear D gene. Trimming took 0 bases from V and 0 from J, leaving 6 bases between them. Germline V gives CDR1 SGHRS, CDR2 YFSETQ. The CDR3 has 14 residues. In nucleotides, the CDR3 is TGCGCCAGCAGCTTGGACGGAGCTAACTATGGCTACACCTTC. It encodes CASSLDGANYGYTF.

The V gene is TRBV5-1, the J gene TRBJ1-1; 10 positions match TRBD1. With 5 bases clipped from V and 2 bases from J, the junction kept 3 bases outside the gene matches. Germline V gene lookup returns CDR1 SGHRS and CDR2 YFSETQ. The CDR3 is 14 amino acids. The CDR3 sequence is CASRGTGDNTEAFF. CDR3 bases: TGCGCCAGCAGAGGGACAGGGGACAACACTGAAGCTTTCTTT.

This chain connects TRBV6-6 to TRBJ2-7, with TRBD1 identical over 7 bases. V lost 6 bases and J lost 3; bases outside the gene matches: 14. This CDR3 is built from 16 residues. Per germline, CDR1 MNHNY and CDR2 SVGAGI (reference sequence). CDR3 DNA sequence: TGTGCCAGCAGCCAACCCCGACAGGGCACTAACTACGAGCAGTACTTC. It specifies CASSQPRQGTNYEQYF.

The J gene is TRBJ1-6, the V gene TRBV5-1; 7 bases agree with TRBD1. Trimming cost V 0 bases and J 6 bases; bases outside gene matches: 6. This CDR3 comprises 16 residues. The germline gives CDR1 SGHRS, CDR2 YFSETQ. CDR3 protein: CASSLDGTAPNSPLHF. The CDR3 nucleotides read TGCGCCAGCAGCTTGGACGGGACAGCCCCTAATTCACCCCTCCACTTT.

This sequence joins TRBV19 and TRBJ2-1; 11 nucleotides line up with TRBD2. CDR1 LNHDA and CDR2 SQIVND come from the germline V gene (reference sequence). CDR3 length: 14 residues. The V segment lost 5 bases and the J segment 6 bases; nucleotides outside the gene matches: 3. The CDR3, as DNA: TGTGCCAGTAGTCTTAGCGGGGGGGCCAATGAGCAGTTCTTC. It codes for CASSLSGGANEQFF.